Below, 16 T cell receptor beta chains from the same sample are listed, as sequenced in a study of Graves' ophthalmopathy and Graves' hyperthyroidism (dated by TCRdb to 2016 to 2018). The instrument was an Illumina HiSeq 2000. For repertoire sequencing, the TCR beta CDR3 regions were amplified from RNA transcripts. The first round of RT-PCR was done with HTBI primers and the Qiagen OneStep RT-PCR kit, and was followed by a second round of multiplex PCR, then size selection and purification. The raw public reads went through TCRdb reprocessing: fastp at Q25, MiXCR clone calling, in-frame beta chains kept. For every CDR3 protein sequence, its rows merge into one entry that carries the most common genes and DNA. The sample data list hundreds of thousands of distinct CDR3 sequences, and roughly 21% of these were observed just once. The ten largest account for roughly 3.2% of the sample. The sequenced sample was peripheral blood. These receptors all come from a young woman with stable Graves' hyperthyroidism. Donor details come from another sample of the same person, matched by shared clones.

A few counts support this clonotype. A much larger clone differs by one base, so this may be a read error. J is TRBJ1-5 and V is TRBV20-1; D gene unclear. Trimming took 1 base from V and 2 from J, leaving 6 bases between them. Germline V gene data show CDR1 as DFQATT and CDR2 as SNEGSKA (reference sequence). The CDR3 runs 13 residues. Here the CDR3 DNA reads TGCAGTGCTAGAGTTGGTGGCAATCAGCCCCAGCATTTT. Amino acids: CSARVGGNQPQHF.

This clonotype was counted many times. The chain has TRBV9 and TRBJ2-4, with TRBD2 matching over 10 bases. CDR1 is SGDLS, CDR2 YYNGEE, per germline. The CDR3 runs 17 residues. Germline trimming cut 2 bases from V and 8 bases from J; bases unmatched to any gene: 13. CDR3 sequence: CASSVASGRGQADIQYF. The CDR3 DNA reads as TGTGCCAGCAGCGTCGCTAGCGGGAGAGGACAGGCGGACATTCAGTACTTC.

This clonotype was observed many times. J is TRBJ2-6 and V is TRBV6-2 or TRBV6-3; tentatively, D is TRBD1 (5 bases). Per germline, CDR1 MNHEY and CDR2 SVGEGT. V was cut by 6 bases and J by 0 bases, with 15 bases left in between. CDR3 length: 17 residues. CDR3 coding DNA: TGTGCCAGCAGCGTGACAGTAATTGACTCTGGGGCCAACGTCCTGACTTTC. It translates to CASSVTVIDSGANVLTF.

This chain joins TRBV12-3 or TRBV12-4 and TRBJ2-5; 9 bases agree with TRBD2. The CDR3 extends over 15 amino acids. The ends lost 5 bases at V and 1 base at J; junction bases unmatched: 5. CDR3 residues: CASSELAGSQETQYF. For the CDR3, the DNA is TGTGCCAGCAGTGAGCTAGCGGGGTCCCAAGAGACCCAGTACTTC.

This clonotype was found once. The junction differs from germline at one of its ends, possibly a read error. CDR3 nucleotide sequence: TGTGTCAGCTCCTCGGGCCAGAACACTGAAGCTTTCTTT. Translation: CVSSSGQNTEAFF. This chain uses TRBV18 with TRBJ1-1; no clear D gene. In germline, CDR1 is KGHSH, CDR2 LQKENI. This CDR3 is built from 13 residues. Full variable domain (rest looked up from reference TRBV18 and TRBJ1-1): NAGVMQNPRHLVRRRGQEARLRCSPMKGHSHVYWYRQLPEEGLKFMVYLQKENIIDESGMPKERFSAEFPKEGPSILRIQQVVRGDSAAYFCVSSSGQNTEAFFGQGTRLTVV.

The chain links TRBV30 to TRBJ2-5; D is undetermined. Germline V gene data show CDR1 as GTSNPN and CDR2 as SVGIG (reference sequence). CDR3 length: 13 amino acids. V dropped 2 bases and J dropped 5 bases, with 12 bases sitting between them. For the CDR3, the DNA is TGTGCCTGGAGTCTGCGATTCGGGGAGACCCAGTACTTC. Amino acids: CAWSLRFGETQYF.

This clonotype has at least ten counts. The chain links TRBV6-5 to TRBJ2-2; either TRBD1 or TRBD2 may supply D (6 bases each). The CDR3 runs 15 residues. CDR1 MNHEY and CDR2 SVGAGI come from the germline V gene. V was pared by 5 bases and J by 4 bases, with 14 bases between. This CDR3 reads CASSTEGGGTGELFF. The CDR3 DNA follows: TGTGCCAGCAGTACCGAGGGGGGTGGCACCGGGGAGCTGTTTTTT.

This clonotype was recorded many times. V usage is TRBV10-1 and J usage is TRBJ2-5; 9 bases fit TRBD2. V lost 0 bases, J lost 5 bases, and 4 bases stayed unmatched. Germline values: CDR1 WNHNN, CDR2 SYGVQD (reference sequence). This CDR3 spans 15 amino acids. CDR3 region: CASSESSSGSETQYF. DNA for the CDR3: TGCGCCAGCAGTGAGTCGAGTAGCGGGAGTGAGACCCAGTACTTC.

There are many counts of this clonotype. V is TRBV12-5 and J is TRBJ2-7; D perhaps matches TRBD2 (6 bases). The CDR3 runs to 12 residues. Trimming removed 6 bases from V and 5 bases from J, with 11 bases in between. Germline CDR1 reads LGHNT; CDR2 reads FRNRAP. The CDR3 is CASGGSLHEQYF. The CDR3 bases are TGTGCTAGTGGCGGGAGTCTCCACGAGCAGTACTTC.

The V gene is TRBV15, the J gene TRBJ1-1; D is perhaps TRBD1 (6 bases). Trimming took 1 base from V and 4 from J, leaving 10 bases between them. The CDR3 runs 14 residues. Germline values: CDR1 LNHNV, CDR2 YYDKDF (reference sequence). The CDR3 loop is CATSRVGGGTEAFF. The CDR3 DNA reads TGTGCCACCAGCAGAGTGGGGGGCGGCACTGAAGCTTTCTTT. Together with reference TRBV15 and TRBJ1-1, the CDR3 gives the full variable domain: DAMVIQNPRYQVTQFGKPVTLSCSQTLNHNVMYWYQQKSSQAPKLLFHYYDKDFNNEADTPDNFQSRRPNTSFCFLDIRSPGLGDTAMYLCATSRVGGGTEAFFGQGTRLTVV.

The V gene is TRBV15, the J gene TRBJ2-7; tentatively, D is TRBD2 (6 bases). Trimming took 5 bases from V and 4 from J, leaving 15 bases between them. The length of the CDR3 is 14 residues. The V gene's germline CDR1 is LNHNV and CDR2 YYDKDF (reference sequence). The CDR3 nucleotides read TGTGCCACCAGCCCCGAACGGACTACTTACGAGCAGTACTTC. Its translation: CATSPERTTYEQYF.

The chain carries TRBV10-2 and TRBJ1-1; maybe TRBD1 (5 bases). Trimming stripped 2 bases from V and 6 bases from J, with 10 bases between. The CDR3 runs 13 residues. Germline CDR1 and CDR2: WSHSY and SAAADI. This chain's CDR3 is CASSEGGSAEAFF. Written as DNA, the CDR3 is TGCGCCAGCAGTGAGGGGGGGAGTGCTGAAGCTTTCTTT.

Many counts were recorded for this clonotype. The genes are TRBV25-1 and TRBJ2-2; 8 bases line up with TRBD1. Germline V lookup: CDR1 MGHDK, CDR2 SYGVNS. The J segment lost 3 bases and the V segment lost 3 bases, leaving 12 bases of the junction unmatched. The length of the CDR3 is 18 residues. The CDR3 here is CASSDPRGPFLHTGELFF. In DNA, the CDR3 is TGTGCCAGCAGTGATCCCAGGGGGCCTTTCTTACACACCGGGGAGCTGTTTTTT.

This sequence joins TRBV6-1 and TRBJ1-6, with D unresolved. The germline gives CDR1 MNHNS, CDR2 SASEGT. The length of the CDR3 is 15 residues. The V end was cut by 7 bases, the J end by 4 bases, with 14 bases between. The CDR3 region is CASTDRTEYNSPLHF. DNA for the CDR3: TGTGCCAGCACCGACCGCACAGAGTATAATTCACCCCTCCACTTT.

This clonotype has at least ten counts. The rearrangement joins TRBV20-1 to TRBJ2-7, with TRBD2 as a possible D gene (6 bases). The CDR3 has 12 amino acids. CDR1 DFQATT and CDR2 SNEGSKA come from the germline V gene (reference sequence). V was pared by 3 bases and J by 4 bases, with 10 bases between. The chain's CDR3 is CSASGSGYEQYF. CDR3 DNA: TGCAGTGCTAGCGGGAGCGGGTACGAGCAGTACTTC.

The rearrangement links TRBV30 to TRBJ1-6, with D hard to call. Germline CDR1 and CDR2: GTSNPN and SVGIG (reference sequence). This CDR3 comprises 14 residues. Trimming took 4 bases from V and 1 from J, leaving 8 bases between them. The CDR3 protein is CAWTRGSYNSPLHF. CDR3 in DNA: TGTGCCTGGACCAGAGGGTCCTATAATTCACCCCTCCACTTT.